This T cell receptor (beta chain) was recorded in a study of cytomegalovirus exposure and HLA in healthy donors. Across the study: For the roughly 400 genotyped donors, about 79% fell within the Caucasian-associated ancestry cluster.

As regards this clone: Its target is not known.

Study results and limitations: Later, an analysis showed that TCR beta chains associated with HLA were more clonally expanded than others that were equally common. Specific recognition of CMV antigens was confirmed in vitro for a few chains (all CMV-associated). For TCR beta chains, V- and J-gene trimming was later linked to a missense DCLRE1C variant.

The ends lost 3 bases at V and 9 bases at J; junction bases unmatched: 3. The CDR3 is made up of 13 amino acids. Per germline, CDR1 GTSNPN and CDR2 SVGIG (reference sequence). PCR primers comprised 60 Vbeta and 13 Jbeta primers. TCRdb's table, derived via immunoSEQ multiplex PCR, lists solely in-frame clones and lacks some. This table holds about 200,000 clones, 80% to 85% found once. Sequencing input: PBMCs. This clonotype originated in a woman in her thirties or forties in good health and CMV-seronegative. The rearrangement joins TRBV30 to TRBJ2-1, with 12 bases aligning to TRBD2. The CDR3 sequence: CAWRTSGSSEQFF. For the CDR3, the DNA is TGTGCCTGGAGGACTAGCGGGAGTAGTGAGCAGTTCTTC.